Below, one T cell receptor beta chain is given with its context. Alongside a J-beta primer mix, a sample-barcoded 5' primer served in a second PCR lasting roughly 6 to 11 cycles. TCRdb called the 5' RACE reads again in MiXCR, with one record for every CDR3 protein. The sample consists of hundreds of thousands of distinct CDR3 sequences, around 43% of them appearing once. This CDR3 comprises 15 residues. V lost 6 bases to trimming and J lost 4 bases; unmatched junction nucleotides: 13. Germline V gene lookup returns CDR1 DFQATT and CDR2 SNEGSKA (reference sequence). The data stem from a study of blood T cells in healthy people across ages.

Sequenced material: blood. The chain recombines TRBV20-1 with TRBJ2-7; 9 bases are a match to TRBD2. The receptor comes from a man between 60 and 75 years old in good health. The CDR3 sequence is CSAPGGGGAEYEQYF. The DNA of the CDR3 is TGCAGTGCCCCAGGTGGCGGGGGGGCAGAGTACGAGCAGTACTTC.